The present T cell receptor beta chain was sequenced within a study of CD8+ T cells in alopecia areata. Extraction of RNA preceded its reverse transcription into cDNA, which served as the sequencing template. Using immunoSEQ multiplex PCR, the repertoire was profiled, and TCRdb retains in-frame clones only, with some absent. The sample lists about 140,000 clones, around 83% occurring once. Study-wide findings and caveats: Tofacitinib produced a significant decrease in scalp clonality and in expanded CD8+ clones among the top 100.

This clone was seen a single time. The antigen is unknown. Germline lookup yields CDR1 SNHLY and CDR2 FYNNEI. The CDR3 is 11 residues long. Trimming cost V 10 bases and J 5 bases, with 11 bases left between them. Described treatment: oral pan-JAK inhibitor, 5-10 mg twice daily. The sequencing here drew on CD8+ T cells sorted from blood, taken at week 4, from a patient treated with tofacitinib. The TCR originated in a human donor with alopecia areata. The V call is TRBV2, the J call TRBJ1-1; no clear D gene. The CDR3 spells CATIPGTEAFF. CDR3 DNA sequence: TGTGCCACTATACCGGGAACTGAAGCTTTCTTT. Supplemented by reference TRBV2 and TRBJ1-1, the full variable domain reads EPEVTQTPSHQVTQMGQEVILRCVPISNHLYFYWYRQILGQKVEFLVSFYNNEISEKSEIFDDQFSVERPDGSNFTLKIRSTKLEDSAMYFCATIPGTEAFFGQGTRLTVV.